The entry that follows covers one T cell receptor beta chain sequence. Its antigen is currently unknown. The entry originates in a study of OX40 agonist ivuxolimab in advanced cancers. Study overall: Administration of intravenous ivuxolimab to patients occurred every 2 weeks at 0.01 to 10 mg/kg. Earlier anti-PD-1, anti-PD-L1 or anti-CTLA-4 therapy was permitted; 35% to 50% had received some.

Germline values: CDR1 MNHNS, CDR2 SASEGT. Deletions cut 8 bases from V and 6 bases from J, with 17 bases between. The CDR3 runs 14 residues. Using immunoSEQ multiplex PCR, the repertoire was profiled, and TCRdb retains in-frame clones only, with some absent. The sample includes roughly 65,000 clones, roughly 80% of them seen just once. General study results and limits: The expanded peripheral T cells' antigen specificity was not determined. Both CD4+ and CD8+ T cell populations in blood had undergone clonal expansion by week 6 at 0.1 to 3.0 mg/kg.

The source material was CD4+ or CD8+ T cells sorted from blood, sampled in a trial of the OX40 agonist ivuxolimab. The clonotype comes from an adult with an advanced solid tumor such as melanoma, head and neck, liver or kidney cancer. V gene TRBV6-1 combines with J gene TRBJ1-5; no clear D gene. The DNA for the CDR3 is TGTGCCAGCGAAACCCTAGTGGAGTTTCAGCCCCAGCATTTT. Protein: CASETLVEFQPQHF.